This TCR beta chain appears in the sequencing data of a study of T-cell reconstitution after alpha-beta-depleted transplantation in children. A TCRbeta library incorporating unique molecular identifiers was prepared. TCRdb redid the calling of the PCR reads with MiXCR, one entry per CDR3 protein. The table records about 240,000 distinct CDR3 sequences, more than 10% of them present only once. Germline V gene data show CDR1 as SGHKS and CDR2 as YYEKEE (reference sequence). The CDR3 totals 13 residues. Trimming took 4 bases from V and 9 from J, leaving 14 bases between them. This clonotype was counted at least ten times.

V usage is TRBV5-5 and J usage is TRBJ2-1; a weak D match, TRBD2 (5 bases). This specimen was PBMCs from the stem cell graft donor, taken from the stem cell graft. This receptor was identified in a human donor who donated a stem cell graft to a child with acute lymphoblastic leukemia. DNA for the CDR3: TGTGCCAGCAGCCGGGATGTATTTGGTGAGCAGTTCTTC. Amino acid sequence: CASSRDVFGEQFF.